This T cell receptor beta chain was sequenced during a study of T-cell reconstitution after alpha-beta-depleted transplantation in children (TCRdb year 2016). Background on the whole study: Using TCR repertoire profiling, the study quantitatively followed how T-cell immune reconstitution unfolded in children after TCRalphabeta/CD19-depleted allogeneic hematopoietic cell transplantation.

Library prep was done by PCR. The sequencing machine was an Illumina HiSeq 2500. TCR libraries were prepared with molecular barcoding, using unique molecular identifiers to normalize TCRbeta repertoire quantification. TCRdb reran the public reads through fastp at Q25 and MiXCR, keeping productive beta chains. Under each unique CDR3 protein, matching rows form one entry showing the most common genes and DNA. This sample comprises hundreds of thousands of distinct CDR3 sequences, 16% of them detected only once. Approximately 1% of the sample comes from the top ten. In its sample, this clonotype was seen many times. What antigen it recognizes has not been identified. The sample holds no much larger clone one base away, and base qualities are not on file. The sample consisted of PBMCs from the stem cell graft donor, taken from the stem cell graft. This TCR was recovered from a human donor who donated a stem cell graft to a child with acute myeloid leukemia.

The CDR3 protein is CASSLVRWGQYNEQFF. Here is the DNA: TGTGCCAGCAGCTTAGTACGGTGGGGCCAGTACAATGAGCAGTTCTTC. Rearrangement joined TRBV7-6 to TRBJ2-1, with TRBD1 perhaps the D gene, on 5 matching bases. According to the germline V gene, CDR1 reads SGHVS and CDR2 reads FNYEAQ. V is reduced by 1 base and J by 4 bases, leaving a spacing of 14 bases between them. The CDR3 covers 16 residues, taking in both the cysteine and the phenylalanine. Only the CDR3 portion is preserved as DNA: 48 bases, with reading frame beginning at the first base.